These T cell receptor beta chains were read from a single sample in a study of T cell responses to AZD1222 COVID-19 vaccine. Using immunoSEQ multiplex PCR, the repertoire was profiled, and TCRdb retains in-frame clones only, with some absent. This sample has roughly 200,000 clones, with 85% to 95% found just once. The sequenced sample was peripheral blood, obtained 28 days after the second dose of the MenACWY control vaccine. The receptor source for this set is an adult who received the MenACWY meningococcal vaccine as a control. Each CDR3 is given with its conserved first and last residue. The D gene is left open where the match is weak. Clone size is stated in some rows and not others, as once, few, many or a class when expanded.

J | V | size | D | DNA | CDR3
TRBJ1-5 | TRBV19 | once | - | TGTGCCAGTAGTATAGCCGGGGGTAGGTATCAGCCCCAGCATTTT | CASSIAGGRYQPQHF
TRBJ1-1 | TRBV3-1/TRBV3-2 | - | TRBD1 | TGTGCCAGCAGCCAACGCGACAGGGGAGCTTTCTTT | CASSQRDRGAFF
TRBJ1-1 | TRBV5-6 | once | - | TGTGCCAGCAGCTTTGGATACAAGAACACTGAAGCTTTCTTT | CASSFGYKNTEAFF
TRBJ2-7 | TRBV6-5 | - | - | TGTGCCAGCAGGTGGAAGAGCTCCTACGAGCAGTACTTC | CASRWKSSYEQYF
TRBJ1-4 | TRBV7-8 | - | - | TGTGCCAGCAGCTTCGACATCGCCGTTGAAAAACTGTTTTTT | CASSFDIAVEKLFF
TRBJ1-1 | TRBV7-9 | - | - | TGTGCCAGCAGCTTGAGGGGTGCGAACACTGAAGCTTTCTTT | CASSLRGANTEAFF
TRBJ1-6 | TRBV28 | - | - | TGTGCCAGCAGTCTCGGACGTACAGGCTCACCCCTCCACTTT | CASSLGRTGSPLHF
TRBJ1-4 | TRBV7-2 | - | TRBD1 | TGTGCCAGCAGCTTATGGACAGGGGGGAATGAAAAACTGTTTTTT | CASSLWTGGNEKLFF
TRBJ2-5 | TRBV29-1 | - | - | TGCAGCGTTGAAAAAGGGGCCTTTCAGACCCAGTACTTC | CSVEKGAFQTQYF
TRBJ1-3 | TRBV15 | - | - | TGTGCCACCAGCCCAAATTGGGGTCTCTCTGGAAACACCATATATTTT | CATSPNWGLSGNTIYF
TRBJ2-7 | TRBV11-2 | - | - | TGTGCCAGCAGACTTTCACACCTCGGGATCTACGAGCAGTACTTC | CASRLSHLGIYEQYF
TRBJ2-5 | TRBV18 | - | - | TGTGCCAGCTCACCGACTCTACTCCAAGAGACCCAGTACTTC | CASSPTLLQETQYF
TRBJ1-3 | TRBV6-5 | - | - | TGTGCCAGCAGGCCCCCACAGGGATCTGGAAACACCATATATTTT | CASRPPQGSGNTIYF
TRBJ1-4 | TRBV19 | - | TRBD1 | TGTGCCAGTAGCGCGGGACAGGCAAGAGGCGAACTGTTTTTT | CASSAGQARGELFF
TRBJ2-7 | TRBV7-8 | - | - | TGTGCCAGCAGCTTAGGGCCAATCTACGAGCAGTACTTC | CASSLGPIYEQYF
TRBJ1-1 | TRBV30 | - | - | TGTGCCTGGAGTGTCGGGGGGACTGAAGCTTTCTTT | CAWSVGGTEAFF
TRBJ1-5 | TRBV6-1 | - | - | TGTGCCAGCAGTGAAGCAGGAGGTAATCAGCCCCAGCATTTT | CASSEAGGNQPQHF
TRBJ2-2 | TRBV5-1 | - | - | TGCGCCAGCAGCTCAATTTATGCCGGGGAGCTGTTTTTT | CASSSIYAGELFF
TRBJ2-7 | TRBV9 | - | - | TGTGCCAGCAGCGTAGGACCGGGGTCCCTTACCTACGAGCAGTACTTC | CASSVGPGSLTYEQYF
TRBJ2-7 | TRBV5-1 | once | - | TGCGCCAGCAGCCCTGAACCAGGGTCCTACGAGCAGTACTTC | CASSPEPGSYEQYF
TRBJ2-1 | TRBV12-3/TRBV12-4 | - | - | TGTGCCAGCACCAAGTTAGATGAGCAGTTCTTC | CASTKLDEQFF
TRBJ2-7 | TRBV18 | - | TRBD2 | TGTGCCAGCTCACCACCATCCAGCGGGGGGGCCAACGAGCAGTACTTC | CASSPPSSGGANEQYF
TRBJ2-5 | TRBV7-2 | - | - | TGTGCCAGCAGCTCGGACAGATTCCAAGAGACCCAGTACTTC | CASSSDRFQETQYF
TRBJ1-1 | TRBV6-5 | once | TRBD1 | TGTGCCAGCAGCGGTATGGACAGGGCAGCTTTCTTT | CASSGMDRAAFF
TRBJ1-1 | TRBV5-5 | - | TRBD1 | TGTGCCAGCAGTATACCAGGGGGCGCGGGCACTGAAGCTTTCTTT | CASSIPGGAGTEAFF
TRBJ1-2 | TRBV10-1 | - | TRBD1 | TGCGCCAGCAGTACTCCGGGACAGGGAACCGCCTATGGCTACACCTTC | CASSTPGQGTAYGYTF
TRBJ2-1 | TRBV14 | - | TRBD2 | TGTGCCAGCAGCAAGGGACTAGCGGGGGGCCCAAGGGATGAGCAGTTCTTC | CASSKGLAGGPRDEQFF
TRBJ1-5 | TRBV7-2 | - | TRBD1 | TGTGCCAGCAGCTTAGGGACAGGTTTTCAGCCCCAGCATTTT | CASSLGTGFQPQHF
TRBJ1-2 | TRBV5-1 | - | - | TGCGCCAGCACCGCGGCGGGGGTCACTAACTATGGCTACACCTTC | CASTAAGVTNYGYTF
TRBJ1-2 | TRBV19 | - | TRBD1 | TGTGCCAGTATGGGGGACAGAGCATTCTATGGCTACACCTTC | CASMGDRAFYGYTF
TRBJ1-3 | TRBV29-1 | - | TRBD1 | TGCAGCGTGGGGACAGGGGGGACCTCTGGAAACACCATATATTTT | CSVGTGGTSGNTIYF
TRBJ1-1 | TRBV30 | - | TRBD1 | TGTGCCTGCAAGACTACAGGGGTGAACACTGAAGCTTTCTTT | CACKTTGVNTEAFF
TRBJ2-3 | TRBV7-2 | - | - | TGTGCCAGCAGCGGCACTACGATGAAAAGGTATTCGCAGTATTTT | CASSGTTMKRYSQYF
TRBJ1-5 | TRBV5-1 | - | TRBD1 | TGCGCCAGCAGCTTGGGGTCCACGATGACAGGGGGAAACCAGCCCCAGCATTTT | CASSLGSTMTGGNQPQHF
TRBJ1-4 | TRBV7-6 | - | TRBD1 | TGTGCCAGCAGCAACACAGGGGCCGGGGCTGAAAAACTGTTTTTT | CASSNTGAGAEKLFF
TRBJ1-1 | TRBV6-5 | - | - | TGTGCCAGCAGTCTTCTCGGACTGAACACTGAAGCTTTCTTT | CASSLLGLNTEAFF
TRBJ2-7 | TRBV12-5 | - | - | TGTGCTAGTGGTTTGGGGTTATACGAGCAGTACTTC | CASGLGLYEQYF
TRBJ2-1 | TRBV27 | - | - | TGTGCCAGCAGCCTCGAAGGGGCCGGGCATGAGCAGTTCTTC | CASSLEGAGHEQFF
TRBJ2-5 | TRBV5-1 | - | TRBD2 | TGCGCCAGCAGCAAGGGACTAGCGGGGAGCACGCAAGAGACCCAGTACTTC | CASSKGLAGSTQETQYF
TRBJ2-7 | TRBV6-5 | - | TRBD2 | TGTGCCAGCAGCCTAAGACCTAGCGGGGTCTACGAGCAGTACTTC | CASSLRPSGVYEQYF
TRBJ1-2 | TRBV29-1 | - | - | TGCAGCGCCCTTGGGGCCGGATACAGCTACACCTTC | CSALGAGYSYTF
TRBJ1-2 | TRBV5-1 | - | - | TGCGCCAGCAGCTTGGATGGGGACAACCGAAACTATGGCTACACCTTC | CASSLDGDNRNYGYTF
TRBJ1-3 | TRBV11-3 | - | - | TGTGCCAGCAGCTTAGAGAGCTCCTCTGGAAACACCATATATTTT | CASSLESSSGNTIYF
TRBJ1-5 | TRBV6-5 | - | TRBD1 | TGTGCCAGCAGTTACTCTGCGGGACAGTGGGATCAGCCCCAGCATTTT | CASSYSAGQWDQPQHF
TRBJ1-3 | TRBV28 | few | TRBD1 | TGTGCCAGCAGAACCAGGGGGCTCGGAAACACCATATATTTT | CASRTRGLGNTIYF
TRBJ1-2 | TRBV19 | - | - | TGTGCCAGTAATTCGGACTATGGCTACACCTTC | CASNSDYGYTF